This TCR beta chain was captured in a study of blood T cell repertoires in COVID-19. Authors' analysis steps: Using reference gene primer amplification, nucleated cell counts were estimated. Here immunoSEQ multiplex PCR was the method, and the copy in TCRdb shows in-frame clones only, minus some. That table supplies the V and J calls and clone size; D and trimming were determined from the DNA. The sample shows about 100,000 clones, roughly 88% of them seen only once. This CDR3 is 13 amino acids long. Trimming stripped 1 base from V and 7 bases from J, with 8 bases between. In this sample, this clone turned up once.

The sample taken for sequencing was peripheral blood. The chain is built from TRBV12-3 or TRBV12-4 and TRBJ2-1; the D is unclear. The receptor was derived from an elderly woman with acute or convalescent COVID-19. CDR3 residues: CASSLGRLNEQFF. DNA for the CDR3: TGTGCCAGCAGTTTAGGGCGGCTAAATGAGCAGTTCTTC.